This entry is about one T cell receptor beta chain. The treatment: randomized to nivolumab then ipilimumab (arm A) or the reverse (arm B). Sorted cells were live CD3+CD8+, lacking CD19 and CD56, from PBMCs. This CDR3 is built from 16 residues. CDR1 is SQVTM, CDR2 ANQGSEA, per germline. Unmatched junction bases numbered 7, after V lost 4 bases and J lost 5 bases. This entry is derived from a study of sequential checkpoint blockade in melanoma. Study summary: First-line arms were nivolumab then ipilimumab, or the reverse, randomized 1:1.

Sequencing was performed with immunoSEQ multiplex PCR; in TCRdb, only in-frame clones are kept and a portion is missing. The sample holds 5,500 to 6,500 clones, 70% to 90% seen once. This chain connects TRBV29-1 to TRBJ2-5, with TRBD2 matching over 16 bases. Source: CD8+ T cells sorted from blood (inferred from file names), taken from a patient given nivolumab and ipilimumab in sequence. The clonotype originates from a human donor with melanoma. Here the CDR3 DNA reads TGCAGCGTTGGGGGACTAGCGGGAGGGGGATGGGAGACCCAGTACTTC. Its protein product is CSVGGLAGGGWETQYF.